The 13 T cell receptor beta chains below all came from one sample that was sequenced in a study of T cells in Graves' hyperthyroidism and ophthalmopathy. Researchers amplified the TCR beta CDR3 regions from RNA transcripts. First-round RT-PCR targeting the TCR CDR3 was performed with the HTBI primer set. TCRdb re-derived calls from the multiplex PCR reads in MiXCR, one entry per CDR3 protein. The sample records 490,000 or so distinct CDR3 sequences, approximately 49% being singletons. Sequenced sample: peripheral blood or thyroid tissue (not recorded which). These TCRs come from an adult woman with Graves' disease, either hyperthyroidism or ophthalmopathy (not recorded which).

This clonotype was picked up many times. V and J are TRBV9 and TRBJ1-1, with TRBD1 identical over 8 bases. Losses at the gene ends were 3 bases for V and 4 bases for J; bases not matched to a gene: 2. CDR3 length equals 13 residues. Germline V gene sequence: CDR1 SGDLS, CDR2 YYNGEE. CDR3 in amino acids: CASSAGQGTEAFF. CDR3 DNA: TGTGCCAGCAGCGCTGGACAGGGCACTGAAGCTTTCTTT.

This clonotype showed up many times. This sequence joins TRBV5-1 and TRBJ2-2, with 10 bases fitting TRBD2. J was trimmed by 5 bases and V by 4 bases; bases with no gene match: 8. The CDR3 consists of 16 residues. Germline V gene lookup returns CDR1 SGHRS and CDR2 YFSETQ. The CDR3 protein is CASSQQLAGKTGELFF. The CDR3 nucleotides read TGCGCCAGCAGCCAGCAACTAGCGGGAAAGACCGGGGAGCTGTTTTTT. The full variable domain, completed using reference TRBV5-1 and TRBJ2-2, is KAGVTQTPRYLIKTRGQQVTLSCSPISGHRSVSWYQQTPGQGLQFLFEYFSETQRNKGNFPGRFSGRQFSNSRSEMNVSTLELGDSALYLCASSQQLAGKTGELFFGEGSRLTVL.

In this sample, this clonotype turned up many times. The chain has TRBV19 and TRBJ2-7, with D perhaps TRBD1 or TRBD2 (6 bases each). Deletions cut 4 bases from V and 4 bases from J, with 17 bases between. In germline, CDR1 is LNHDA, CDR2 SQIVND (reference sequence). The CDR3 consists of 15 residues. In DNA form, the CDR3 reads TGTGCCAGTAGTAGAGGGGGAGGAGACGTATACGAGCAGTACTTC. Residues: CASSRGGGDVYEQYF.

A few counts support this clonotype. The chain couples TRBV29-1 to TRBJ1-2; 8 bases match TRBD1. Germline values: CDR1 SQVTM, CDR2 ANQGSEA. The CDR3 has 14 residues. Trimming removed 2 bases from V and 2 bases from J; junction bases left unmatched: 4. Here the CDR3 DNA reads TGCAGCGTTGAACTCGGACAGGGCAACTATGGCTACACCTTC. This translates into CSVELGQGNYGYTF.

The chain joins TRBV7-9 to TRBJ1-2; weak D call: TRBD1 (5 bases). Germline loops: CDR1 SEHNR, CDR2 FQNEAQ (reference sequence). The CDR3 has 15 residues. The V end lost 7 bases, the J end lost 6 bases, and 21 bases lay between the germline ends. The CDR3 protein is CASTALTSGDDGYTF. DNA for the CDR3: TGTGCCAGCACCGCCCTCACTTCCGGGGACGATGGCTACACCTTC. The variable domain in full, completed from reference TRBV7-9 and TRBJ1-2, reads DTGVSQNPRHKITKRGQNVTFRCDPISEHNRLYWYRQTLGQGPEFLTYFQNEAQLEKSRLLSDRFSAERPKGSFSTLEIQRTEQGDSAMYLCASTALTSGDDGYTFGSGTRLTVV.

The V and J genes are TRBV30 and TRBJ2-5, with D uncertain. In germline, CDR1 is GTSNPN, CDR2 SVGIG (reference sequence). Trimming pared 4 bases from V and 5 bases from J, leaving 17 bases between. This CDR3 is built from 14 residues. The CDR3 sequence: CAWNPLGFGETQYF. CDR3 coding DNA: TGTGCCTGGAACCCCCTAGGGTTCGGGGAGACCCAGTACTTC. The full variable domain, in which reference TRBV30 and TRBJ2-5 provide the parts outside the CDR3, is SQTIHQWPATLVQPVGSPLSLECTVEGTSNPNLYWYRQAAGRGLQLLFYSVGIGQISSEVPQNLSASRPQDRQFILSSKKLLLSDSGFYLCAWNPLGFGETQYFGPGTRLLVL.

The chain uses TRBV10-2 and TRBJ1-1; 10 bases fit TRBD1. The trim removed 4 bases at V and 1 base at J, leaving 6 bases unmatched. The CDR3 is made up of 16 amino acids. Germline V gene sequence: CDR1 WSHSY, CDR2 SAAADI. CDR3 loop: CASSARRDRGNTEAFF. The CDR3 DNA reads TGCGCCAGCAGTGCGAGGAGGGACAGGGGGAACACTGAAGCTTTCTTT.

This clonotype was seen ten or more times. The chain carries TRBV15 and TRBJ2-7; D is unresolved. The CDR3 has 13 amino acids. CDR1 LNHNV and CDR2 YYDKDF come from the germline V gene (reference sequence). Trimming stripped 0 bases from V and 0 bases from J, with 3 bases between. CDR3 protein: CATSRDISYEQYF. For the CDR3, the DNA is TGTGCCACCAGCAGAGATATCTCCTACGAGCAGTACTTC. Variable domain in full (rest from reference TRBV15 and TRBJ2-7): DAMVIQNPRYQVTQFGKPVTLSCSQTLNHNVMYWYQQKSSQAPKLLFHYYDKDFNNEADTPDNFQSRRPNTSFCFLDIRSPGLGDTAMYLCATSRDISYEQYFGPGTRLTVT.

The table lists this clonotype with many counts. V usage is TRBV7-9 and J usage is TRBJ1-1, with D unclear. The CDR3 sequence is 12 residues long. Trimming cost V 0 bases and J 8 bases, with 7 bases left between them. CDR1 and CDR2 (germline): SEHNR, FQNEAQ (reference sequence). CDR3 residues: CASSLAPAEAFF. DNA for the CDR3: TGTGCCAGCAGCTTAGCTCCAGCCGAAGCTTTCTTT.

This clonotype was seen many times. This CDR3 reads CASSPTVAGLTEAFF. As DNA, the CDR3 is TGTGCCAGCAGCCCCACGGTGGCGGGACTCACTGAAGCTTTCTTT. The chain joins TRBV9 to TRBJ1-1, with D perhaps matching TRBD1 (5 bases). Germline V lookup: CDR1 SGDLS, CDR2 YYNGEE. Trimming removed 4 bases from V and 4 bases from J, with 17 bases in between. The CDR3 spans 15 residues.

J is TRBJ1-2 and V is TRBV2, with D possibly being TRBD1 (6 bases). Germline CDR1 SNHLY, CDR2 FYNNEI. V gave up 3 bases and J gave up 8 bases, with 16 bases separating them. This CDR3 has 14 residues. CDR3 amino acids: CASSETGQQIGYTF. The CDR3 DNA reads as TGTGCCAGCAGTGAGACCGGACAGCAGATAGGCTACACCTTC.

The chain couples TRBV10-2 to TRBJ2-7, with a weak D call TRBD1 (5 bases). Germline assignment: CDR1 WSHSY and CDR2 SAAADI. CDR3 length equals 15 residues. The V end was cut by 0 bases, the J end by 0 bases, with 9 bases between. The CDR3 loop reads CASSESDKSSYEQYF. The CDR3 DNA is TGCGCCAGCAGTGAGTCGGACAAGTCCTCCTACGAGCAGTACTTC.

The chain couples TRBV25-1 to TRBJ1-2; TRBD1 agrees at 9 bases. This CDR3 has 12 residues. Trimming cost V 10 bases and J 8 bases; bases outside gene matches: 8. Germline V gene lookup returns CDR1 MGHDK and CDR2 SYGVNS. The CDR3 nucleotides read TGTGCCACTATGGGACAGGGTAGCGGCTACACCTTC. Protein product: CATMGQGSGYTF.